This T cell receptor beta chain was sequenced for a study of blood T cell repertoires in COVID-19 (dated by TCRdb to about 2020). Regarding the research as a whole: The collaborator samples originated in the United States, Italy and Spain and spanned the acute and convalescent phases of COVID-19. The material from the prospective study consisted of cDNA or gDNA derived from T cells, B-cell-depleted T cells, or PBMCs. The repertoires were made available in a free public database intended to serve as a resource for research on the immune response to SARS-CoV-2. The sample metadata nearly always contained a de-identified subject ID, COVID-19 status, age in years and sex. Where available, HLA class I and class II types were taken from metadata supplied by the sample provider and were not determined by assay-based typing. Deeply sampled blood TCRbeta repertoires from subjects exposed to, actively infected with, or recovered from COVID-19 were included in the dataset. Samples were obtained from the ongoing ImmuneRACE study (first 160 participants) and from some 1,300 subjects provided by 6 global collaborators. What the study reported, not specific to this receptor: The amount of clinical and demographic metadata varied by source and participant and was provided uncurated.

Taken from the germline V gene (reference sequence), the CDR1 and CDR2 loops are LNHDA and SQIVND. Clipping removes 7 bases from V and 3 bases from J, with 20 as the unmatched junction base count. The CDR3 measures 19 amino acids from cysteine to phenylalanine. Left in the record is the CDR3 DNA by itself, 57 bases read in frame from the first base. A second Seattle source provided samples from volunteer blood donors who had recovered from COVID-19. Each collaborating institution followed its own protocols to collect whole blood in K2EDTA tubes. For TCRbeta analysis, collaborators shipped samples as frozen whole blood, isolated PBMCs, or DNA extracted from either of those sample types. TCRbeta CDR3 regions were amplified from genomic DNA using the immunoSEQ Assay, a bias-controlled multiplex PCR. On the authors' methods: The number of nucleated cells in each sample was estimated by amplification of reference gene primers within the assay. To quantify the absolute abundance of each unique TCRbeta CDR3 rearrangement, sequence reads were collapsed and filtered. For each sample, productive Simpson clonality was calculated by taking the square root of Simpson's diversity index across productive rearrangements. Sourced from immuneACCESS, this table was stored by TCRdb with only in-frame sequences that have V and J called. A share of the clones is absent; for the studies checked, an unresolved V gene accounts for under half, and the remainder has no known explanation. For V, J and clone size, that table is used; D and trimming come from the DNA. This sample holds about 340,000 clones; about 90% were observed only once. Jointly, the top ten make up approximately 3.5% of the sample.

With respect to this clone: Its binding antigen is unknown. No much larger clone is present one base from it, and per-base qualities are unavailable.

Sequencing was carried out using peripheral blood. The receptor comes from a young woman who had recovered from COVID-19. The sequence links TRBV19 to TRBJ2-3, with 9 bases aligning to TRBD2. The CDR3 is CASTPPLAGGPQRTDTQYF. The DNA sequence is given as TGTGCCAGTACTCCCCCTCTGGCGGGAGGGCCGCAACGAACAGATACGCAGTATTTT.